The source of this T cell receptor (beta chain) is a study of blood T cell repertoires in COVID-19. Across the whole study: Sources were T cells, B-cell-depleted T cells, or PBMCs; the material itself was cDNA or gDNA.

Losses at the gene ends were 4 bases for V and 5 bases for J; bases not matched to a gene: 11. Germline CDR1 is SGHRS and CDR2 is YFSETQ. The CDR3 extends over 17 amino acids. The repertoire was sequenced with immunoSEQ multiplex PCR; TCRdb's copy has only in-frame clones and lacks some. Among around 200,000 clones, 88% were seen once, and the ten largest hold around 1.5%. Input material: peripheral blood. The rearrangement links TRBV5-1 to TRBJ2-1; 11 bases are a match to TRBD2. The TCR originated in a man between 18 and 29 years old with active or convalescent COVID-19. CDR3 residues: CASSRGLAGGAHNEQFF. CDR3 nucleotide sequence: TGCGCCAGCAGCAGGGGCCTAGCGGGAGGCGCCCACAATGAGCAGTTCTTC.